This paragraph reports one T cell receptor (beta chain). What it binds is unknown. The data stem from a study of T cell responses to AZD1222 COVID-19 vaccine. General study findings and limits: Of the AZD1222 recipients, only five to seven were seropositive at baseline.

Germline CDR1 and CDR2: WNHNN and SYGVQD (reference sequence). There are 13 residues in the CDR3. The V and J ends lost 6 bases and 4 bases, in that order; junction bases with no gene match: 5. Clones were read by immunoSEQ multiplex PCR, and TCRdb kept only the in-frame ones, dropping some. There are about 120,000 clones in the sample; 80% to 95% occur only once, and 11% to 15% lies in the top ten. This receptor was identified in an adult in good health. The chain has TRBV10-1 and TRBJ1-1; 7 nucleotides align to TRBD1. The source material was peripheral blood, sampled on day 0 of AZD1222 vaccination. The CDR3 DNA reads as TGCGCCAGCAGATTGGGACAGAGCACTGAAGCTTTCTTT. Amino acids: CASRLGQSTEAFF.